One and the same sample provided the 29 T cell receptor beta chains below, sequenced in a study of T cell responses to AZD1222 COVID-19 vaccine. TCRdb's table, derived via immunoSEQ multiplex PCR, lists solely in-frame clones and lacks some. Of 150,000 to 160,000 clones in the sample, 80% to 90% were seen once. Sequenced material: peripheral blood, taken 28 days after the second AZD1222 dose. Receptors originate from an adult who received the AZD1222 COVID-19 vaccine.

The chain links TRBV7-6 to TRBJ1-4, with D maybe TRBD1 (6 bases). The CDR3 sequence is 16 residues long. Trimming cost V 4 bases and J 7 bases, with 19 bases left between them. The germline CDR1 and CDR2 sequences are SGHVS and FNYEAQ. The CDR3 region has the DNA TGTGCCAGCAGCTCACAAATGTCAGGGGCCGGTGAAAAACTGTTTTTT. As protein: CASSSQMSGAGEKLFF.

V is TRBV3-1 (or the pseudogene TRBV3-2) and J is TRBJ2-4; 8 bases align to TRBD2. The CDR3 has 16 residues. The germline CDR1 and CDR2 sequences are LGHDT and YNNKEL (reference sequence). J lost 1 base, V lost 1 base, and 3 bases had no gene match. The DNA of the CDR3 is TGTGCCAGCAGCCAAGGGGAGCGGGGGGCCAAAAACATTCAGTACTTC. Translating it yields CASSQGERGAKNIQYF.

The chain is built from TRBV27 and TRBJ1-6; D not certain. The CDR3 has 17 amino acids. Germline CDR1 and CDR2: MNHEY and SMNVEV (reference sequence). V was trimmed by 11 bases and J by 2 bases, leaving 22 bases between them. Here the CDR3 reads CAPKASGSGPYNSPLHF. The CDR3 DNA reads TGTGCCCCTAAGGCGTCCGGGTCTGGGCCCTATAATTCACCCCTCCACTTT.

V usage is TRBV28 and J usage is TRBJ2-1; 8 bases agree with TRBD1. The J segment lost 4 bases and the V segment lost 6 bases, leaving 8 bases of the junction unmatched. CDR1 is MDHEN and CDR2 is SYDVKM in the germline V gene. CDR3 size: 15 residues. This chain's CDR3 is CASRGGQVFYNEQFF. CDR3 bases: TGTGCCAGCAGAGGGGGACAGGTTTTTTACAATGAGCAGTTCTTC.

The chain's CDR3 is CASSQDSGRTEQYF. The DNA of the CDR3 is TGTGCCAGCAGCCAAGACAGCGGGAGGACCGAGCAGTACTTC. The gene calls are TRBV3-1 (or the pseudogene TRBV3-2) and TRBJ2-7, with TRBD2 matching 9 bases. The length of the CDR3 is 14 residues. V was clipped by 0 bases and J by 6 bases; unmatched bases: 3. In germline, CDR1 is LGHDT, CDR2 YNNKEL (reference sequence).

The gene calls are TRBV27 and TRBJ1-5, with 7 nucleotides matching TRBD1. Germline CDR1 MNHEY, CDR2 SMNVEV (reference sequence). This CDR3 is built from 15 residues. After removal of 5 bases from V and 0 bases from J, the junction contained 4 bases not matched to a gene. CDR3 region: CASSPGTDSNQPQHF. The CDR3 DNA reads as TGTGCCAGCAGTCCAGGGACAGATAGCAATCAGCCCCAGCATTTT.

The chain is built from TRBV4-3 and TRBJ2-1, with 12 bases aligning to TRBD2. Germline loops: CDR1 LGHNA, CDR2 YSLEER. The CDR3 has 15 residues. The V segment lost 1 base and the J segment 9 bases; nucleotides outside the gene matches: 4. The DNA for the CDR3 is TGCGCCAGCAGCCAAGGGACTAGCGGGACGGGTGAGCAGTTCTTC. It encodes CASSQGTSGTGEQFF.

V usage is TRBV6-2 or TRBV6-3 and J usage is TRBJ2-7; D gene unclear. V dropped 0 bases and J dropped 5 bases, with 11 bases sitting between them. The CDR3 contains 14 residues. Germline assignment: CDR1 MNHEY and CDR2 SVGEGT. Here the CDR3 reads CASSYSKRVNEQYF. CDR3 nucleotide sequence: TGTGCCAGCAGTTACTCAAAAAGGGTGAACGAGCAGTACTTC.

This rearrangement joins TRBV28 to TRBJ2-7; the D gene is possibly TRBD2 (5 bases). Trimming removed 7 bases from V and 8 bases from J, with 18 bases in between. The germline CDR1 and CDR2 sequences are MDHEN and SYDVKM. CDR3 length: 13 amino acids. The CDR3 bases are TGTGCCAGCATGAATACCCGGGAAGGAAAGCAGTACTTC. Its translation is CASMNTREGKQYF.

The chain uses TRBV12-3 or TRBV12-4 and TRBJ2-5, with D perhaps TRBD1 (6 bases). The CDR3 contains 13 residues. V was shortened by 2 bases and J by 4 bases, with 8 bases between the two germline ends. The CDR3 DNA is TGTGCCAGCAGTTTATCAGGGGTAGAGACCCAGTACTTC. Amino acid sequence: CASSLSGVETQYF.

As DNA, the CDR3 is TGTGCCTGGAGAGGGGGGCCCCGGGGTTCACCCCTCCACTTT. As protein: CAWRGGPRGSPLHF. The genes are TRBV30 and TRBJ1-6, with a possible D match to TRBD1 (6 bases). V was clipped by 3 bases and J by 9 bases, with 15 bases between them. The CDR3 spans 14 residues. CDR1 and CDR2 (germline): GTSNPN, SVGIG (reference sequence). Combining the CDR3 with reference TRBV30 and TRBJ1-6 gives the whole variable domain SQTIHQWPATLVQPVGSPLSLECTVEGTSNPNLYWYRQAAGRGLQLLFYSVGIGQISSEVPQNLSASRPQDRQFILSSKKLLLSDSGFYLCAWRGGPRGSPLHFGNGTRLTVT.

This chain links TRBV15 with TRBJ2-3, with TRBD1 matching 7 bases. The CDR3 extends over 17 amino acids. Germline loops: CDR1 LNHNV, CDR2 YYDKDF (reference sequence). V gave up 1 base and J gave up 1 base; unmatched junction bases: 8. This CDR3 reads CATSRVRQGFGTDTQYF. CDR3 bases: TGTGCCACCAGCAGAGTGAGACAGGGTTTTGGCACAGATACGCAGTATTTT.

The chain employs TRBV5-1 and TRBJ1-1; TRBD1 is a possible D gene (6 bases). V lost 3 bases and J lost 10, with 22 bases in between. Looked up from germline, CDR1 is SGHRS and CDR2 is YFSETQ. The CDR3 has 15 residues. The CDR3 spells CASSSDIQGGYGAFF. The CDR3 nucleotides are TGCGCCAGCAGCTCCGATATACAGGGAGGCTACGGAGCTTTCTTT.

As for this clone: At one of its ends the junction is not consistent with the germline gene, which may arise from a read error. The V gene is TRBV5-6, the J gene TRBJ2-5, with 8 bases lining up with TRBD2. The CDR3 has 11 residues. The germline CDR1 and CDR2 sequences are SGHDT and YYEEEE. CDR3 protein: CASSASGLGDF. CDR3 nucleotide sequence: TGTGCCAGCAGCGCCTCGGGACTAGGGGACTTC.

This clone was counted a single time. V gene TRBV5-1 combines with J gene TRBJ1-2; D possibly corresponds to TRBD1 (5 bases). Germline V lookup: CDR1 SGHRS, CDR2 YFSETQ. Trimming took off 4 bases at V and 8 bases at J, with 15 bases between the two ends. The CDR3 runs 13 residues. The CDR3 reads CASSQGLLEGYTF. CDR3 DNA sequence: TGCGCCAGCAGCCAGGGACTTCTGGAGGGCTACACCTTC.

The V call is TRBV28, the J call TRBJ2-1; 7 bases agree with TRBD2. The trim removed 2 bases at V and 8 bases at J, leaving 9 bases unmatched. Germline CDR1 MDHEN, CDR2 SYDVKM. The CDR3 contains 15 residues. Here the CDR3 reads CASSLRGGVRDEQFF. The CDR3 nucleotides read TGTGCCAGCAGTTTACGGGGAGGGGTTAGGGATGAGCAGTTCTTC.

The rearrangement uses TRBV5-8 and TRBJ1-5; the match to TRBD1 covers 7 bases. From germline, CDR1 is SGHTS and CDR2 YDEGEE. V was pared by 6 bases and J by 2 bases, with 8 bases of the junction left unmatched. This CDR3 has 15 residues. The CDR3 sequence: CASIHRQGGNQPQHF. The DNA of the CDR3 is TGTGCCAGCATCCACCGCCAGGGGGGCAATCAGCCCCAGCATTTT. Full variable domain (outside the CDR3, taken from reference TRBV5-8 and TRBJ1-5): EAGVTQSPTHLIKTRGQQATLRCSPISGHTSVYWYQQALGLGLQFLLWYDEGEERNRGNFPPRFSGRQFPNYSSELNVNALELEDSALYLCASIHRQGGNQPQHFGDGTRLSIL.

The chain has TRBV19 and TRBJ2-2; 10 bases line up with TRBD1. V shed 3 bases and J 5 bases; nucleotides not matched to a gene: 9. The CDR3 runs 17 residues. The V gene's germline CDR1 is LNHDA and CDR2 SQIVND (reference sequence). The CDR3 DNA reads TGTGCCAGTAGTATCACCGGGACAGGGGTGCGTACCGGGGAGCTGTTTTTT. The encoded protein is CASSITGTGVRTGELFF.

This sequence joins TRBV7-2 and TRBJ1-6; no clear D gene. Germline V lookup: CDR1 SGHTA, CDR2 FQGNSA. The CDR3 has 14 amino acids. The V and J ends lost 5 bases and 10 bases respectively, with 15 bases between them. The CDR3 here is CASSNATGRSPLHF. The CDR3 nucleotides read TGTGCCAGCAGCAACGCGACCGGGCGGTCACCCCTCCACTTT. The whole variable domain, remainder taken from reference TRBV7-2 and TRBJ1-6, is GAGVSQSPSNKVTEKGKDVELRCDPISGHTALYWYRQSLGQGLEFLIYFQGNSAPDKSGLPSDRFSAERTGGSVSTLTIQRTQQEDSAVYLCASSNATGRSPLHFGNGTRLTVT.

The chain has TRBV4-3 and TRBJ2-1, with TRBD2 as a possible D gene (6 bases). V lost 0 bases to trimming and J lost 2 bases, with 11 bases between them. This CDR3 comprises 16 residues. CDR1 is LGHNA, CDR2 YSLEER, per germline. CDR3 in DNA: TGCGCCAGCAGCCAAGATCCGGCTAGCGCCTACAATGAGCAGTTCTTC. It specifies CASSQDPASAYNEQFF.

CDR3 in DNA: TGTGCCAGCAGCTTAAGACAGGGGGCATATGAGCAGTTCTTC. Protein sequence: CASSLRQGAYEQFF. This chain uses TRBV7-3 with TRBJ2-1; TRBD1 agrees at 10 bases. This CDR3 has 14 amino acids. Per the germline V gene, CDR1 is SGHTA and CDR2 is FQGTGA. J was trimmed by 8 bases and V by 1 base; bases with no gene match: 2.

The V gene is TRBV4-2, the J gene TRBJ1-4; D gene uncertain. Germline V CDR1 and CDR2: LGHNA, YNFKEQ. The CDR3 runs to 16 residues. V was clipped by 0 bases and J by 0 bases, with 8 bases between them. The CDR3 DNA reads TGTGCCAGCAGCCAAGATCTCAGCACAACTAATGAAAAACTGTTTTTT. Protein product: CASSQDLSTTNEKLFF.

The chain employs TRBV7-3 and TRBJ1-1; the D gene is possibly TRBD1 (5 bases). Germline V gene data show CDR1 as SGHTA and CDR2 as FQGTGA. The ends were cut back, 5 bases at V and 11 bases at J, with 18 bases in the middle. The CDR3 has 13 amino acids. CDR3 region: CASSPGHSQKAFF. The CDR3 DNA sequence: TGTGCCAGCAGCCCCGGACACTCACAAAAGGCTTTCTTT.

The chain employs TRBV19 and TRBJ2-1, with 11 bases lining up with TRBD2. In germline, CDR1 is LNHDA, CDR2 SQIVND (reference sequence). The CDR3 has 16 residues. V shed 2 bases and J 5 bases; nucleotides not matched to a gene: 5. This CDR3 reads CASSIKLAGVHNEQFF. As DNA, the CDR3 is TGTGCCAGTAGTATAAAACTAGCGGGAGTTCACAATGAGCAGTTCTTC.

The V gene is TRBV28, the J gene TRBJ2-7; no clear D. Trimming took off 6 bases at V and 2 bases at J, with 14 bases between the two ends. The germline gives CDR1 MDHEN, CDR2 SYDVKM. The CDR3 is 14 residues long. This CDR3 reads CASRITGLTYEQYF. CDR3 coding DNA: TGTGCCAGCAGGATTACCGGTCTGACCTACGAGCAGTACTTC.

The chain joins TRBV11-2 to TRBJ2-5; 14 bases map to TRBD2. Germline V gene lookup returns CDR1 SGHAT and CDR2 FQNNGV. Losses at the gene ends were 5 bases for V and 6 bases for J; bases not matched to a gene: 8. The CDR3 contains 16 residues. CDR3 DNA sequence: TGTGCCAGCAGCAACGAGGGACTAGCGGGAGTGAAGACCCAGTACTTC. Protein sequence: CASSNEGLAGVKTQYF.

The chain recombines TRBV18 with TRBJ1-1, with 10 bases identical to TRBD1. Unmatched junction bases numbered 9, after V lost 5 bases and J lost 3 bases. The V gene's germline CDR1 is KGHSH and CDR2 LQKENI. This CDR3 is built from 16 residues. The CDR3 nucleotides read TGTGCCAGCTCAAACAAGGCCGGGACAGGGGACACTGAAGCTTTCTTT. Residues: CASSNKAGTGDTEAFF.

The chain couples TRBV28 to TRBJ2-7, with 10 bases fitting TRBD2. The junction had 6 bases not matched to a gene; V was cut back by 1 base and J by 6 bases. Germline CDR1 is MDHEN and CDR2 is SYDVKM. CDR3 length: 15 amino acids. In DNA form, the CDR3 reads TGTGCCAGCAGTTTATTGTCTAGCGGGAGCGGCGAGCAGTACTTC. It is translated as CASSLLSSGSGEQYF.

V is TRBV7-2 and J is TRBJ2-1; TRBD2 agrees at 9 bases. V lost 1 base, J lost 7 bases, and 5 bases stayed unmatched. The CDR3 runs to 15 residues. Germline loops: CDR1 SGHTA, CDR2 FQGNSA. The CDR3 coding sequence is TGTGCCAGCAGCTTAGTAGCTAGCGGGATAAATGAGCAGTTCTTC. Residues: CASSLVASGINEQFF.